A selection of T cell receptor beta chains follows, all from one sample in a study of T cell responses to AZD1222 COVID-19 vaccine. The assay was immunoSEQ multiplex PCR, and TCRdb's table has in-frame clones only and misses some. The table includes under 150,000 clones, around 88% detected once. The specimen comprised peripheral blood, sampled 28 days after the second AZD1222 dose. The source is an adult who received the AZD1222 COVID-19 vaccine. Both conserved end residues are part of each CDR3. The D gene is left open where the match is weak. The size entry is marked missing in some rows and otherwise reads once, few, many or a size class.

>TRBJ1-5|TRBD1|TRBV27|-
CASSPGTAYSNQPQHF
TGTGCCAGCAGTCCGGGGACAGCTTATAGCAATCAGCCCCAGCATTTT
>TRBJ2-7|-|TRBV5-1|once
CASKRLTGAYEQYF
TGCGCCAGCAAACGCTTGACAGGAGCCTACGAGCAGTACTTC
>TRBJ1-2|TRBD1|TRBV5-1|-
CASSSGTGLPYGYTF
TGCGCCAGCAGCTCCGGGACAGGCCTACCCTATGGCTACACCTTC
>TRBJ1-2|-|TRBV5-3|-
CARSSDRQTKWGYGYTF
TGTGCCAGAAGCTCCGATCGACAGACGAAGTGGGGTTATGGCTACACCTTC
>TRBJ2-7|TRBD2|TRBV12-3/TRBV12-4|once
CASSRLAKYEQYF
TGTGCCAGCAGTCGACTAGCGAAATACGAGCAGTACTTC
>TRBJ1-2|-|TRBV3-1/TRBV3-2|few
CASSQDPALSYGYTF
TGTGCCAGCAGCCAAGATCCAGCCCTAAGCTATGGCTACACCTTC
>TRBJ1-1|-|TRBV6-5|-
CASSYWGKDTEAFF
TGTGCCAGCAGTTACTGGGGTAAGGACACTGAAGCTTTCTTT
>TRBJ2-3|TRBD2|TRBV29-1|-
CSVVWLAGGNTDTQYF
TGCAGCGTTGTTTGGCTAGCGGGGGGGAACACAGATACGCAGTATTTT
>TRBJ1-6|-|TRBV5-1|-
CASSLTRDSPLHF
TGCGCCAGCAGCCTGACTAGGGATTCACCCCTCCACTTT
>TRBJ1-5|-|TRBV25-1|-
CASRDRFPPHNLDQPQHF
TGTGCCAGCAGAGACAGGTTCCCACCGCACAACTTGGATCAGCCCCAGCATTTT
>TRBJ2-5|TRBD2|TRBV5-1|-
CASSLTSAQETQYF
TGCGCCAGCAGCTTGACTAGCGCACAAGAGACCCAGTACTTC
>TRBJ1-1|-|TRBV10-3|-
CAISETRGAPEAFF
TGTGCCATCAGTGAAACTCGGGGCGCCCCTGAAGCTTTCTTT
>TRBJ2-1|TRBD1|TRBV9|-
CASSVSDRGSYNEQFF
TGTGCCAGCAGCGTATCGGACAGGGGGTCCTACAATGAGCAGTTCTTC
>TRBJ1-1|-|TRBV10-2|-
CASSDPGTANTEAFF
TGCGCCAGCAGTGATCCTGGGACGGCGAACACTGAAGCTTTCTTT
>TRBJ1-4|-|TRBV27|-
CASSLSPNRNNNEKLFF
TGTGCCAGCAGTTTATCCCCGAACAGAAATAATAATGAAAAACTGTTTTTT
>TRBJ2-7|-|TRBV5-1|-
CASSLPGHDEQYF
TGCGCCAGCAGCTTGCCGGGGCACGACGAGCAGTACTTC
>TRBJ2-7|-|TRBV5-6|-
CASSFAVGGTWEQYF
TGTGCCAGCAGCTTTGCTGTCGGAGGGACTTGGGAGCAGTACTTC
>TRBJ2-7|-|TRBV6-1|-
CASSEVPDQYF
TGTGCCAGCAGTGAAGTGCCAGACCAGTACTTC
>TRBJ2-7|-|TRBV4-3|-
CASSQETGAIYEQYF
TGCGCCAGCAGCCAAGAGACAGGTGCTATTTACGAGCAGTACTTC
>TRBJ2-1|TRBD1|TRBV3-1/TRBV3-2|-
CASSQVLPGQVHYNEQFF
TGTGCCAGCAGCCAAGTCCTGCCGGGACAGGTGCACTACAATGAGCAGTTCTTC
>TRBJ2-3|-|TRBV6-5|-
CASSPDKTDTQYF
TGTGCCAGCAGTCCGGACAAGACAGATACGCAGTATTTT
>TRBJ1-3|-|TRBV20-1|-
CSASLGTGNTIYF
TGCAGTGCCAGTCTGGGGACTGGAAACACCATATATTTT
>TRBJ2-7|-|TRBV28|-
CASAVVTYEQYF
TGTGCCAGCGCAGTTGTGACCTACGAGCAGTACTTC
>TRBJ2-7|TRBD1|TRBV10-1|-
CASSELPGTGEGGQYF
TGCGCCAGCAGTGAGTTACCCGGGACAGGCGAAGGGGGGCAGTACTTC
>TRBJ1-6|-|TRBV15|once
CATSRDVNSPLHF
TGTGCCACCAGCAGAGACGTGAATTCACCCCTCCACTTT
>TRBJ2-7|-|TRBV28|-
CASSRSYEQYF
TGTGCCAGCAGCAGGAGCTACGAGCAGTACTTC
>TRBJ2-5|TRBD2|TRBV11-2|-
CASSLASGVGETQYF
TGTGCCAGCAGCTTAGCTAGCGGGGTAGGAGAGACCCAGTACTTC
>TRBJ2-7|-|TRBV4-2|many
CASSQEPGPYEQYF
TGTGCCAGCAGCCAAGAACCAGGGCCCTACGAGCAGTACTTC